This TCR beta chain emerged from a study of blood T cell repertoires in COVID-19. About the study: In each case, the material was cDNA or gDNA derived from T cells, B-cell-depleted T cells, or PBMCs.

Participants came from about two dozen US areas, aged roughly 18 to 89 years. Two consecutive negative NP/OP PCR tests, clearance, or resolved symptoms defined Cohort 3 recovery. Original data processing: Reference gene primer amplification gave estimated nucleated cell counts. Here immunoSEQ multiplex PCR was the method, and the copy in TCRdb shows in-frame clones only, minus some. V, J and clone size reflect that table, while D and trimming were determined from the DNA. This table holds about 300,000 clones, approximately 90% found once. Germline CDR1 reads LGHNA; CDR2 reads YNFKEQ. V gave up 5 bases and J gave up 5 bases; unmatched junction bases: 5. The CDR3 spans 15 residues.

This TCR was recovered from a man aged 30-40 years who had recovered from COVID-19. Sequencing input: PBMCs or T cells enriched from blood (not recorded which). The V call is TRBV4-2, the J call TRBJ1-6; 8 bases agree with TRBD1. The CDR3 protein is CASSSKDRDNSPLHF. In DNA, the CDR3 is TGTGCCAGCAGCTCGAAGGACAGGGATAATTCACCCCTCCACTTT.